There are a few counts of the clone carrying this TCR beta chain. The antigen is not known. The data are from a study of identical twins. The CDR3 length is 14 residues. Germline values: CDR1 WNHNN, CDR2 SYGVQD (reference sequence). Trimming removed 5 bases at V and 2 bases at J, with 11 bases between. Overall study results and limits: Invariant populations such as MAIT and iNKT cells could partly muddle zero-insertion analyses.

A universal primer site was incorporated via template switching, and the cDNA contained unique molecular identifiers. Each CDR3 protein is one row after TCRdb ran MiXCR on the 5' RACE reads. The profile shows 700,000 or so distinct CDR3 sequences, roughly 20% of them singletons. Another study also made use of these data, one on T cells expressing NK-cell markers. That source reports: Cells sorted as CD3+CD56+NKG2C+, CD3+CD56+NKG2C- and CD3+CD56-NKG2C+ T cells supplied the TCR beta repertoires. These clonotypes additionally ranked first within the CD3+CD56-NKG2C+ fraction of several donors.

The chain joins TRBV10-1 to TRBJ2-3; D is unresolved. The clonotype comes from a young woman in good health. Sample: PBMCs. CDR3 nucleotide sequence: TGCGCCAGCAGTAATAGCCTAACCACAGATACGCAGTATTTT. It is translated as CASSNSLTTDTQYF.